The entry that follows covers one T cell receptor beta chain sequence. Its antigen is as yet unknown. These data belong to a study of T cell responses to AZD1222 COVID-19 vaccine. Study-wide points: Every sample of the repertoires postdated the peak T cell response. At 160-218 and 743-854, vaccine-associated CD4 TCRs were dominant, and they spanned spike. The number of AZD1222 recipients seropositive at baseline was only five to seven.

The CDR3 is 15 amino acids. V was clipped by 1 base and J by 2 bases; unmatched bases: 3. The germline V gene encodes CDR1 SGHAT and CDR2 FQNNGV. Method: immunoSEQ multiplex PCR; TCRdb's copy keeps in-frame clones and lacks some. Of approximately 140,000 clones in the sample, about 90% are singletons; the top ten hold 3.8%. Researchers grouped second doses given at about 4 or about 12 weeks into one pool. The V and J genes are TRBV11-2 and TRBJ2-7; 9 nucleotides agree with TRBD2. Sequencing used peripheral blood, obtained 28 days after the second AZD1222 dose. The receptor comes from an adult who received the AZD1222 COVID-19 vaccine. In DNA, the CDR3 is TGTGCCAGCAGCTTAGTAGCGGGGGCCGCCTACGAGCAGTACTTC. It specifies CASSLVAGAAYEQYF.